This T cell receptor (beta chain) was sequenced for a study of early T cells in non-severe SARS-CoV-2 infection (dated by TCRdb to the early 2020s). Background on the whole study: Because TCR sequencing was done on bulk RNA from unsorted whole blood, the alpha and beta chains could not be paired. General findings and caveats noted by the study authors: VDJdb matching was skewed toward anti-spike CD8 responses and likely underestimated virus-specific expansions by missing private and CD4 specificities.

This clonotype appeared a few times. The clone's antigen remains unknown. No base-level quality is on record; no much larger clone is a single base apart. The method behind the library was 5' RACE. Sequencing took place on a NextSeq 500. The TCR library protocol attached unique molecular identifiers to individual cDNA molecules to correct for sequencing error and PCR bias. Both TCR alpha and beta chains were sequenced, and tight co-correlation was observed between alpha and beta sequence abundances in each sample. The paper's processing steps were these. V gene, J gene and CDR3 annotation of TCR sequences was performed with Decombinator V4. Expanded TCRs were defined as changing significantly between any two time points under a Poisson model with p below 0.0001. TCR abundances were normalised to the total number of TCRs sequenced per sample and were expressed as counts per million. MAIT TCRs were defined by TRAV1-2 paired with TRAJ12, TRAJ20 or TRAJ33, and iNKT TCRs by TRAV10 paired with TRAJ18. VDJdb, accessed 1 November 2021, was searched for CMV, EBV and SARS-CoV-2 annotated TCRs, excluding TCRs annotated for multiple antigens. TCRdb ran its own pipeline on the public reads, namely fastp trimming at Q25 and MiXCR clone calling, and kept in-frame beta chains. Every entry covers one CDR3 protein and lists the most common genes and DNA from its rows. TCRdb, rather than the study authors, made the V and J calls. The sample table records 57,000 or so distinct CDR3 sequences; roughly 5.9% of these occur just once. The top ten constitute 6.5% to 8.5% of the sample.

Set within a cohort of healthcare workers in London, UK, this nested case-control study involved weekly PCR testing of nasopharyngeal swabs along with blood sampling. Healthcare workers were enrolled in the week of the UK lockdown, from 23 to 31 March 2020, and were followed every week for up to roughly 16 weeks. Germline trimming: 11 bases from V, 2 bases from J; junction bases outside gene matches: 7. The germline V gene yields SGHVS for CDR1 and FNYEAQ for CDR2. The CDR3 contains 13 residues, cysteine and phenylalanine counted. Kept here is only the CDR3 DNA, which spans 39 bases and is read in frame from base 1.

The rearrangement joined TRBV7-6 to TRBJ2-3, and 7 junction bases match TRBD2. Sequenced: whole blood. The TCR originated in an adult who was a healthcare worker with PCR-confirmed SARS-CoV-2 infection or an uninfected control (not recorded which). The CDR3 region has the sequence CASGLTSTDTQYF. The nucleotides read TGTGCCTCGGGACTAACGTCCACAGATACGCAGTATTTT.